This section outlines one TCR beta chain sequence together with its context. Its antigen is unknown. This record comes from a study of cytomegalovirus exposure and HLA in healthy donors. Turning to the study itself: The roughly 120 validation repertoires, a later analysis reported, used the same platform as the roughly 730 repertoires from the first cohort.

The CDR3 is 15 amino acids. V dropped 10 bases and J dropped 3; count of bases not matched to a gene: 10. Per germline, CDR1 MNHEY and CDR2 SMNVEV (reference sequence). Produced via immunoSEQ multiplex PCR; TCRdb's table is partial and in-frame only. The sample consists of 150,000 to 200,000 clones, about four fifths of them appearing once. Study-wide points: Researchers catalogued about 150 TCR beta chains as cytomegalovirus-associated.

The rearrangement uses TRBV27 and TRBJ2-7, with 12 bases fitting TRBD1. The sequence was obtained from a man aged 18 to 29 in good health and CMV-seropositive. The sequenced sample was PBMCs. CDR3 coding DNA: TGTGCCACCAAACGGGGACAGGGGGCTGTCTACGAGCAGTACTTC. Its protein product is CATKRGQGAVYEQYF.